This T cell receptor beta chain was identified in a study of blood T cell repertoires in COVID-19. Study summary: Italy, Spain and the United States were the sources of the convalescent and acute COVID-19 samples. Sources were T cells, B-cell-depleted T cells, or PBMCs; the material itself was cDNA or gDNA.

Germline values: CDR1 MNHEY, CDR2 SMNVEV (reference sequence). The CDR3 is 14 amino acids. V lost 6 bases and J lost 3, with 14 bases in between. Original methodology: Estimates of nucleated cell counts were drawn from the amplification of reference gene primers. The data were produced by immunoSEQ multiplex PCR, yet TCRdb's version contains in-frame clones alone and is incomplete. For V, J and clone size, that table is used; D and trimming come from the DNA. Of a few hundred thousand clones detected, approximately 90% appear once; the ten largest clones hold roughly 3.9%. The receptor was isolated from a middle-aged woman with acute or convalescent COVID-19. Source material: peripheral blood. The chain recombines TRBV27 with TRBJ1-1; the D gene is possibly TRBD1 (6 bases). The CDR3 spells CASRQLQGYTEAFF. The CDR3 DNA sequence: TGTGCCAGCAGGCAATTACAGGGTTACACTGAAGCTTTCTTT.